The 2 T cell receptor beta chains below all came from one sample that was sequenced in a study of blood T cells in healthy people across ages. With a J-beta primer mix and a sample-barcoded 5' primer, a second PCR ran about 6 to 11 cycles. TCRdb called the 5' RACE reads again in MiXCR, with one record for every CDR3 protein. The table has hundreds of thousands of distinct CDR3 sequences, roughly 26% seen once. Sequences were obtained from blood. These TCRs come from a woman older than 75 in good health.

This clonotype was picked up many times. The V and J genes are TRBV7-2 and TRBJ2-7, with no clear D. Germline CDR1 reads SGHTA; CDR2 reads FQGNSA. The CDR3 spans 15 residues. The ends were cut back, 1 base at V and 0 bases at J, with 10 bases in the middle. In DNA, the CDR3 is TGTGCCAGCAGCTTAGACCGACTTTCCTCCTACGAGCAGTACTTC. Its protein product is CASSLDRLSSYEQYF.

In this sample, this clonotype turned up many times. The chain joins TRBV7-9 to TRBJ1-1, with 8 bases fitting TRBD1. V was pared by 4 bases and J by 2 bases, with 6 bases of the junction left unmatched. The CDR3 has 15 residues. The germline CDR1 and CDR2 sequences are SEHNR and FQNEAQ (reference sequence). In nucleotides, the CDR3 is TGTGCCAGCAGCTCCACAGGGGGGGGCAACACTGAAGCTTTCTTT. Its translation is CASSSTGGGNTEAFF.